This T cell receptor (beta chain) was recovered during a study of blood T cells in healthy people across ages. Overall study findings and caveats: Versus aged donors, long-lived donors had higher diversity and more naive CD4+ cells. While age rose, TCR beta diversity per million T cells dropped in a roughly linear way.

Note on this clonotype: No antigen is known for it. The CDR3 carries no conserved terminal phenylalanine or tryptophan, so it likely arises from a read error.

A second PCR of roughly 6 to 12 cycles used a sample-barcoded 5' primer and a J-beta primer mix. Each CDR3 protein gets one entry after TCRdb re-called the 5' RACE reads with MiXCR. This table has about 650,000 distinct CDR3 sequences, about 34% appearing once. This CDR3 is 15 amino acids long. The chain employs TRBV12-3 or TRBV12-4 and TRBJ2-3; D may correspond to TRBD1 or TRBD2 (5 bases each). The sequencing sample was made of blood. The receptor comes from a woman aged 80 or older in good health. Here the CDR3 DNA reads TGTGCCAGCAGTTTAGGAGGGGTTTTCACAGATGCGCAGTATTCT. Translation gives CASSLGGVFTDAQYS.